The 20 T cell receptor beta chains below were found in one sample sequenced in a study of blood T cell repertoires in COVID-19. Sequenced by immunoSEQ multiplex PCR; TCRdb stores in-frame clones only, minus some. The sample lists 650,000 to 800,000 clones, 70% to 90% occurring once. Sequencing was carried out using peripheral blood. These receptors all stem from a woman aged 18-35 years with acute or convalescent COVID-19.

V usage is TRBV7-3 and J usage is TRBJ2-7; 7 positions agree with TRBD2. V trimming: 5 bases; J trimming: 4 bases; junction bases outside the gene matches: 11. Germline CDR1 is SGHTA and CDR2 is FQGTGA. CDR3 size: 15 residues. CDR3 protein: CASSPGGGNSYEQYF. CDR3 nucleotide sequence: TGTGCCAGCAGCCCCGGGGGAGGGAACTCTTACGAGCAGTACTTC. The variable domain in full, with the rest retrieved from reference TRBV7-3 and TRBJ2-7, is GAGVSQTPSNKVTEKGKYVELRCDPISGHTALYWYRQSLGQGPEFLIYFQGTGAADDSGLPNDRFFAVRPEGSVSTLKIQRTERGDSAVYLCASSPGGGNSYEQYFGPGTRLTVT.

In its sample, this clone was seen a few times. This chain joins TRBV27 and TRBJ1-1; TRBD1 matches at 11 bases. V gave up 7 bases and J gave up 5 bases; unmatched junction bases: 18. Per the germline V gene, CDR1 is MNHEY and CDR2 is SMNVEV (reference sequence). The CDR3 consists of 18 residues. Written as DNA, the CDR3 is TGTGCCAGCACCCGATGGACAGGGGGCTTTCTGGGCCGGACTGAAGCTTTCTTT. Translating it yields CASTRWTGGFLGRTEAFF.

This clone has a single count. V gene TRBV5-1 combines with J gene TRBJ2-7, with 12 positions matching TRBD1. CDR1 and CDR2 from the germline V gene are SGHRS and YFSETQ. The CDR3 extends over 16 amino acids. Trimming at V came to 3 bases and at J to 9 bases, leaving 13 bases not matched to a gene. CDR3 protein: CASSSLQGDRGLTQYF. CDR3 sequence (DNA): TGCGCCAGCAGCTCGTTACAGGGGGACAGGGGGCTCACGCAGTACTTC.

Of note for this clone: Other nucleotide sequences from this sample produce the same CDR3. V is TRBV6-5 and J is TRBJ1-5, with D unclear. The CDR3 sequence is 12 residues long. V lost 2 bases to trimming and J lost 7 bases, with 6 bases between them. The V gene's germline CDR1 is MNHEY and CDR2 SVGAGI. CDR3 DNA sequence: TGTGCCAGCAGTTACCCGGGGCAGCCCCAGCATTTT. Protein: CASSYPGQPQHF.

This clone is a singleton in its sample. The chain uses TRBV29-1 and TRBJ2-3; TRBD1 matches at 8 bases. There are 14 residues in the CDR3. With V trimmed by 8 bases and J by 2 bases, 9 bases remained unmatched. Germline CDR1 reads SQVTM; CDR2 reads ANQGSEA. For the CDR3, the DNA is TGCAGCACCCGACAGGGGCCCTACACAGATACGCAGTATTTT. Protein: CSTRQGPYTDTQYF.

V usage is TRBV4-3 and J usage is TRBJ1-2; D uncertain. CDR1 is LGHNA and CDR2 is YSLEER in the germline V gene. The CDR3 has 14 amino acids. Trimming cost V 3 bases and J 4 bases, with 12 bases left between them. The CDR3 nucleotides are TGCGCCAGCAGCCACCGAGGACTGTCCTATGGCTACACCTTC. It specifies CASSHRGLSYGYTF.

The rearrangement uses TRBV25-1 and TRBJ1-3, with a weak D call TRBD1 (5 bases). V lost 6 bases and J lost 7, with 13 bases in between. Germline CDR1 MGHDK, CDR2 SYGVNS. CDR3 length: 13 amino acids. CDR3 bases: TGTGCCAGCAGAGGACAAATCGGGAACACCATATATTTT. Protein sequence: CASRGQIGNTIYF.

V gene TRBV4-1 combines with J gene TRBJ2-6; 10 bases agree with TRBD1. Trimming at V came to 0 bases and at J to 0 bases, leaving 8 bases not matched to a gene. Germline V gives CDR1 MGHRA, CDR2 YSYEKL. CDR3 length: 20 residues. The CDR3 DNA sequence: TGCGCCAGCAGCCAAGATACCCGACAGGGGGCCGTCTCTGGGGCCAACGTCCTGACTTTC. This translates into CASSQDTRQGAVSGANVLTF.

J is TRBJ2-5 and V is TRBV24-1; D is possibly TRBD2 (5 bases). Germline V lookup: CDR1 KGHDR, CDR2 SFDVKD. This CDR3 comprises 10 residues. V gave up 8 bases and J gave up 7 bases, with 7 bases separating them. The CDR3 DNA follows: TGTGCCACCATTGCGGGGACCCAGTACTTC. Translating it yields CATIAGTQYF.

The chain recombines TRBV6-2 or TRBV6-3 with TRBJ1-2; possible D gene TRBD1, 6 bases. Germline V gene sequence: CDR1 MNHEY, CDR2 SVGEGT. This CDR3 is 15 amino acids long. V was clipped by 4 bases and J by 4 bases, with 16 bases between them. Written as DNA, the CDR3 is TGTGCCAGCAGTTCCCCCGACAGGCCCTTCTATGGCTACACCTTC. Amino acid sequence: CASSSPDRPFYGYTF.

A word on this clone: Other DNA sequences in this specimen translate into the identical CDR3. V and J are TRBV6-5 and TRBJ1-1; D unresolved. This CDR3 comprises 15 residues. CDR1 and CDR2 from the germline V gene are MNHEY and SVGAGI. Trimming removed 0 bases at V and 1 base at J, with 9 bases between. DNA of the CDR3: TGTGCCAGCAGTTACTCTAGAGATAGGAACACTGAAGCTTTCTTT. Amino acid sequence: CASSYSRDRNTEAFF.

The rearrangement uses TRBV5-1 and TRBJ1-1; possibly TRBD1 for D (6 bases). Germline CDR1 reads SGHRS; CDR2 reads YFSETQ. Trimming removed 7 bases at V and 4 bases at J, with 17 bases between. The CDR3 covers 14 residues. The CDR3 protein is CASGWGGQGTEAFF. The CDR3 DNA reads TGCGCCAGCGGCTGGGGGGGCCAGGGCACTGAAGCTTTCTTT. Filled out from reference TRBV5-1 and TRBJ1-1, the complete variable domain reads KAGVTQTPRYLIKTRGQQVTLSCSPISGHRSVSWYQQTPGQGLQFLFEYFSETQRNKGNFPGRFSGRQFSNSRSEMNVSTLELGDSALYLCASGWGGQGTEAFFGQGTRLTVV.

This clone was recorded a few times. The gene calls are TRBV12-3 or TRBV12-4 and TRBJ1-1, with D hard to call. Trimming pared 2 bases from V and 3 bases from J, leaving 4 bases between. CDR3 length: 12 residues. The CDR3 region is CASSLQDTEAFF. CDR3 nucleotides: TGTGCCAGCAGTTTACAGGACACTGAAGCTTTCTTT.

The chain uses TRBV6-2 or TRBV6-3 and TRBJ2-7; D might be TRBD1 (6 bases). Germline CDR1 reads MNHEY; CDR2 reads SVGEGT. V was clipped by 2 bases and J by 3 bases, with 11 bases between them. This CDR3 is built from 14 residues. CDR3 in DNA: TGTGCCAGCAGTTACCTGACAGGCGACTACGAGCAGTACTTC. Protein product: CASSYLTGDYEQYF.

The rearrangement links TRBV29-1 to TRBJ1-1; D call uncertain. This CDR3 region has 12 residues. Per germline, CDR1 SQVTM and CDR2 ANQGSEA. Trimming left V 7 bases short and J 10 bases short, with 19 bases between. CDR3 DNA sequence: TGCAGCGCCGCGTTTTGGGTCGAGGCAGCTTTCTTT. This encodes CSAAFWVEAAFF.

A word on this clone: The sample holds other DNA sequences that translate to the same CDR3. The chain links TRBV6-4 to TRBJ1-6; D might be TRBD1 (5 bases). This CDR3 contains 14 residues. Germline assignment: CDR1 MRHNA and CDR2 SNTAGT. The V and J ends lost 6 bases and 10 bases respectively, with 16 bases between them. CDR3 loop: CASSNVEGASPLHF. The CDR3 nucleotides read TGTGCCAGCAGCAACGTTGAAGGGGCCTCACCCCTCCACTTT.

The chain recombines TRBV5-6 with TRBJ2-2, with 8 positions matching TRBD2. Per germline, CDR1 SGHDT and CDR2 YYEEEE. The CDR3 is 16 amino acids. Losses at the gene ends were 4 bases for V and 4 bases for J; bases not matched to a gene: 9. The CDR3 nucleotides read TGTGCCAGCAGCACTCTAGCGGGTGCGGTCACCGGGGAGCTGTTTTTT. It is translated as CASSTLAGAVTGELFF.

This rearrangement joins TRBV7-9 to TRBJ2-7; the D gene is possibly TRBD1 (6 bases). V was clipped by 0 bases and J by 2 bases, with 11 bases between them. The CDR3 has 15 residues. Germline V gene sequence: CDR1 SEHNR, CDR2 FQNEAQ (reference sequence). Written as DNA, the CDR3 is TGTGCCAGCAGCTTAGCCCCGGGACAAACCTACGAGCAGTACTTC. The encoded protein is CASSLAPGQTYEQYF.

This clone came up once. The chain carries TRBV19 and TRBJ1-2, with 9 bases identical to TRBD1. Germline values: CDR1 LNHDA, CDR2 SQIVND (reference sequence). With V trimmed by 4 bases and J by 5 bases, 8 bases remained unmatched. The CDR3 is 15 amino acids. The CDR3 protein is CASSRGTGRLYGYTF. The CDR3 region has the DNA TGTGCCAGTAGTAGGGGGACAGGGCGATTATATGGCTACACCTTC.

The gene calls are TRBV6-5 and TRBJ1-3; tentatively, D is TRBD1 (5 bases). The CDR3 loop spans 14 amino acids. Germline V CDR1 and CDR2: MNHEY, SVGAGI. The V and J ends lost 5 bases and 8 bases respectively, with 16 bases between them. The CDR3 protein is CASSTSGGVDTIYF. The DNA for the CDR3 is TGTGCCAGCAGTACATCGGGAGGGGTGGACACCATATATTTT.